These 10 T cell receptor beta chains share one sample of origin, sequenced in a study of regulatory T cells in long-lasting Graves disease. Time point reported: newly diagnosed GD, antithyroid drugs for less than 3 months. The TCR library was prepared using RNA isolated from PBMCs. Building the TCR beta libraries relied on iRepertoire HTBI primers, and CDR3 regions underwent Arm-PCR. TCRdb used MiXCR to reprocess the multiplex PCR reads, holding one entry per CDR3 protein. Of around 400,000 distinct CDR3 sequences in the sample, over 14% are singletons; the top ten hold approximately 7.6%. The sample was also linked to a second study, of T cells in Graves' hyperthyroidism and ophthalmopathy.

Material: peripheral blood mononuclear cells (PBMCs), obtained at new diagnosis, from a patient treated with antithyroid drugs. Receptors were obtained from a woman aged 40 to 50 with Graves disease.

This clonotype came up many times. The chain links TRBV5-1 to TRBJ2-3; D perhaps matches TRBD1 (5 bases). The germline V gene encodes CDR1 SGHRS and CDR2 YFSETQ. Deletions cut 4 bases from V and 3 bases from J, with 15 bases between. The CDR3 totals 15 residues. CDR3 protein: CASSEDTIRTDTQYF. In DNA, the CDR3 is TGCGCCAGCAGCGAGGACACCATCCGGACAGATACGCAGTATTTT. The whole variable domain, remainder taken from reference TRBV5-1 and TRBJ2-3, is KAGVTQTPRYLIKTRGQQVTLSCSPISGHRSVSWYQQTPGQGLQFLFEYFSETQRNKGNFPGRFSGRQFSNSRSEMNVSTLELGDSALYLCASSEDTIRTDTQYFGPGTRLTVL.

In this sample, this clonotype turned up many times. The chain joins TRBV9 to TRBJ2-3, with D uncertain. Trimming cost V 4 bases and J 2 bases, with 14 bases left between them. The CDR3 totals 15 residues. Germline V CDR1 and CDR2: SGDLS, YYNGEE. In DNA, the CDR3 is TGTGCCAGCAGCCCCCAGGCTCTCGACACAGATACGCAGTATTTT. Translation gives CASSPQALDTDTQYF.

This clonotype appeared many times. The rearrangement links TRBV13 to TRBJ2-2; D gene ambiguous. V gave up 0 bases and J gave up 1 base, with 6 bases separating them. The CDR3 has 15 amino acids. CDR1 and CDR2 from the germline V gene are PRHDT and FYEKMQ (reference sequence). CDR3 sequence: CASSLGDENTGELFF. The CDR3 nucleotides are TGTGCCAGCAGCTTAGGGGACGAGAACACCGGGGAGCTGTTTTTT.

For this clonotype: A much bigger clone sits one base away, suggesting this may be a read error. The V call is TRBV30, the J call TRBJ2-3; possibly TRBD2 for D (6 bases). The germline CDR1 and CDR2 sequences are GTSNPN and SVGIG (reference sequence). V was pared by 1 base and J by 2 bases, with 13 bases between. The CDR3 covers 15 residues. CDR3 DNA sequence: TGTGCCTGGAGTGCACGCGGGGACTTCACAGATACGCAGTATTTT. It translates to CAWSARGDFTDTQYF.

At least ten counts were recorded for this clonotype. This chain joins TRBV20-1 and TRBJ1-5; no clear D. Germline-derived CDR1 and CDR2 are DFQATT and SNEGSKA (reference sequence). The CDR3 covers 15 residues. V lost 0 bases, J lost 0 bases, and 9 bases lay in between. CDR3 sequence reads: CSARDIRDSNQPQHF. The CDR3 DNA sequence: TGCAGTGCTAGAGATATAAGAGATAGCAATCAGCCCCAGCATTTT.

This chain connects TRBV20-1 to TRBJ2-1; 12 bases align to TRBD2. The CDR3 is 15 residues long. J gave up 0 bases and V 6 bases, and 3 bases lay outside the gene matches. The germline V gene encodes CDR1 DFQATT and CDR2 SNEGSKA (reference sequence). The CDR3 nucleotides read TGCAGTGCAACGACTAGCGGGAGCTCCTACAATGAGCAGTTCTTC. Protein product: CSATTSGSSYNEQFF.

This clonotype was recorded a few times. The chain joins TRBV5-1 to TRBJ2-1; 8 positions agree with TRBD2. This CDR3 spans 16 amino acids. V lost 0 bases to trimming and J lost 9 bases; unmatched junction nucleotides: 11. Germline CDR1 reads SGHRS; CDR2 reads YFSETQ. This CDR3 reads CASSLVGAGAASEQFF. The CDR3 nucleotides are TGCGCCAGCAGCTTGGTGGGAGCGGGGGCTGCGAGTGAGCAGTTCTTC.

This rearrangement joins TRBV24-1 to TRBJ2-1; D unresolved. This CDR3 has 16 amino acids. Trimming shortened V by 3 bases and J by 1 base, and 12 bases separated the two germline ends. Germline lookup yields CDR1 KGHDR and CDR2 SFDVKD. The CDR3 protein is CATSDQDAGSYNEQFF. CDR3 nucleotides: TGTGCCACCAGTGATCAGGACGCCGGATCCTACAATGAGCAGTTCTTC.

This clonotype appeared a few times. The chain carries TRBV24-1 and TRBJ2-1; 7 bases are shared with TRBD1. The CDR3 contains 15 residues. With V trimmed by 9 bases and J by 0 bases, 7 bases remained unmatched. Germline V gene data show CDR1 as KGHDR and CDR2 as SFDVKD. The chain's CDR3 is CATGDRASSYNEQFF. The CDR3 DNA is TGTGCCACCGGCGACAGGGCGAGCTCCTACAATGAGCAGTTCTTC.

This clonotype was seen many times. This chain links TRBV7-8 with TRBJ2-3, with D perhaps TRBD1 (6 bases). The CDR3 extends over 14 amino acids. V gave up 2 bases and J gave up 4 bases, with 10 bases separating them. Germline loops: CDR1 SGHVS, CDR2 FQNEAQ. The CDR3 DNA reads TGTGCCAGCAGCTTACTTGGGGGCCCAGATACGCAGTATTTT. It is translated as CASSLLGGPDTQYF.